This record concerns one T cell receptor (beta chain) sequence. CDR3 length equals 15 residues. J lost 4 bases, V lost 2 bases, and 7 bases had no gene match. Looked up from germline, CDR1 is SGHDT and CDR2 is YYEEEE. TCRdb re-analysed the 5' RACE reads in MiXCR, keeping a single row per CDR3 protein. The sample lists nearly 100,000 distinct CDR3 sequences; 17% were seen once. The sample comes from a study of T cells of healthy individuals. This receptor was taken from a human donor in good health. The chain employs TRBV5-6 and TRBJ2-5; 8 bases line up with TRBD1. This chain's CDR3 is CASSLQGVARETQYF. Written as DNA, the CDR3 is TGTGCCAGCAGCTTACAGGGGGTTGCACGAGAGACCCAGTACTTC.